What follows are 26 T cell receptor beta chains derived from one specimen sequenced in a study of blood T cell repertoires in COVID-19 (dated by TCRdb to 2019 to 2021). The library was generated by the immunoSEQ multiplex PCR assay. TCRdb took over this immuneACCESS table, retaining in-frame rearrangements with V and J assigned. Such tables are incomplete; in checked studies, under half of the missing clones stem from an unresolved V gene, and the remainder is unexplained. For this sample the table gives some 100,000 clones, of which around 88% were detected only once. Clones ranked in the top ten supply 7.5% to 9.5% of the sample. The sequencing input was peripheral blood. The receptor set was obtained from a woman in her 70s with acute or convalescent COVID-19.

The chain joins TRBV5-1 to TRBJ2-1; 9 nucleotides align to TRBD1. CDR3 length: 15 residues. Per the germline V gene, CDR1 is SGHRS and CDR2 is YFSETQ. The V segment lost 5 bases and the J segment 5 bases; nucleotides outside the gene matches: 8. The CDR3 here is CASRTGGQGHNEQFF. CDR3 in DNA: TGCGCCAGCAGAACGGGGGGACAGGGACACAATGAGCAGTTCTTC. The full variable domain, rest sourced from reference TRBV5-1 and TRBJ2-1, is KAGVTQTPRYLIKTRGQQVTLSCSPISGHRSVSWYQQTPGQGLQFLFEYFSETQRNKGNFPGRFSGRQFSNSRSEMNVSTLELGDSALYLCASRTGGQGHNEQFFGPGTRLTVL.

This chain connects TRBV13 to TRBJ2-1, with 9 nucleotides matching TRBD2. CDR3 size: 17 residues. Trimming took 5 bases from V and 8 from J; bases not matched to a gene: 16. The germline V gene has CDR1 PRHDT and CDR2 FYEKMQ (reference sequence). The CDR3, as DNA: TGTGCCAGCAGCGGGAGGGGCGGGAGGGCCTTAGTGGATGAGCAGTTCTTC. Its translation is CASSGRGGRALVDEQFF.

This rearrangement joins TRBV19 to TRBJ2-3, with D possibly TRBD2 on 5 matching bases. The CDR3 contains 14 residues. CDR1 is LNHDA and CDR2 is SQIVND in the germline V gene (reference sequence). Trimming shortened V by 2 bases and J by 7 bases, and 13 bases separated the two germline ends. CDR3: CASSIFGIFNTQYF. The CDR3 DNA is TGTGCCAGTAGTATATTCGGGATATTTAATACGCAGTATTTT.

The chain joins TRBV6-5 to TRBJ1-2; weak D call: TRBD1 (6 bases). The V and J ends lost 0 bases and 8 bases respectively, with 13 bases between them. CDR1 is MNHEY and CDR2 is SVGAGI in the germline V gene. The CDR3 runs to 14 residues. This chain's CDR3 is CASSYSVRGAGYTF. CDR3 DNA sequence: TGTGCCAGCAGTTACTCGGTCAGGGGAGCGGGCTACACCTTC.

The chain combines TRBV29-1 with TRBJ2-5; 9 bases are shared with TRBD1. CDR3 length: 14 amino acids. Germline lookup yields CDR1 SQVTM and CDR2 ANQGSEA. V dropped 4 bases and J dropped 5; count of bases not matched to a gene: 8. CDR3 DNA: TGCAGCGTTGCACGACAGGGGGGCGCGGAGACCCAGTACTTC. Translation gives CSVARQGGAETQYF.

The J gene is TRBJ2-5, the V gene TRBV6-2 or TRBV6-3; 7 positions agree with TRBD1. CDR1 MNHEY and CDR2 SVGEGT come from the germline V gene. Trimming at V came to 0 bases and at J to 4 bases, leaving 11 bases not matched to a gene. This CDR3 is built from 17 residues. CDR3 amino acids: CASSYSPGQGVGETQYF. The CDR3 coding sequence is TGTGCCAGCAGTTACTCTCCGGGGCAGGGGGTAGGAGAGACCCAGTACTTC.

The J gene is TRBJ1-3, the V gene TRBV7-9; D possibly corresponds to TRBD1 (6 bases). This CDR3 is built from 15 residues. V lost 4 bases and J lost 7, with 17 bases in between. Germline V lookup: CDR1 SEHNR, CDR2 FQNEAQ (reference sequence). The CDR3 is CASSSRQVDPNTIYF. The CDR3 bases are TGTGCCAGCAGCTCGAGACAGGTAGACCCGAACACCATATATTTT.

The chain joins TRBV19 to TRBJ1-5; D not resolved. Germline V CDR1 and CDR2: LNHDA, SQIVND (reference sequence). The CDR3 runs 13 residues. With 3 bases removed from V and 6 bases from J, the gap between germline ends came to 9 bases. CDR3 in DNA: TGTGCCAGTAGTATGAGGGTCGTTCAGCCCCAGCATTTT. It yields the protein CASSMRVVQPQHF.

V is TRBV5-1 and J is TRBJ2-7; D perhaps matches TRBD1 (5 bases). Looked up from germline, CDR1 is SGHRS and CDR2 is YFSETQ. Trimming took off 5 bases at V and 2 bases at J, with 14 bases between the two ends. The CDR3 is made up of 14 amino acids. The CDR3 region has the DNA TGCGCCAGCAGTCCCGTGGGGCTCGCCTACGAGCAGTACTTC. Translated: CASSPVGLAYEQYF.

A few counts support this clone. The CDR3 bases are TGCAGCGTTGGGGACAGTAATCAGCCCCAGCATTTT. Protein: CSVGDSNQPQHF. The J gene is TRBJ1-5, the V gene TRBV29-1; 7 bases match TRBD1. This CDR3 is 12 amino acids long. Losses at the gene ends were 4 bases for V and 4 bases for J; bases not matched to a gene: 1. Per germline, CDR1 SQVTM and CDR2 ANQGSEA.

This chain connects TRBV5-1 to TRBJ2-7; D uncertain. Per the germline V gene, CDR1 is SGHRS and CDR2 is YFSETQ. The germline V and J ends were trimmed by 5 bases and 3 bases, with 12 bases remaining between them. The CDR3 totals 13 residues. The CDR3 nucleotides read TGCGCCAGCAGTGATCCAGGTGGCTACGAGCAGTACTTC. Its protein product is CASSDPGGYEQYF.

The genes are TRBV9 and TRBJ2-1, with TRBD2 identical over 12 bases. The CDR3 spans 16 residues. With V trimmed by 5 bases and J by 2 bases, 5 bases remained unmatched. The germline gives CDR1 SGDLS, CDR2 YYNGEE. Here the CDR3 reads CASSTSGGITYNEQFF. CDR3 coding DNA: TGTGCCAGCAGTACTAGCGGGGGGATTACCTACAATGAGCAGTTCTTC.

V and J are TRBV19 and TRBJ1-5, with D unresolved. This CDR3 spans 13 amino acids. Looked up from germline, CDR1 is LNHDA and CDR2 is SQIVND (reference sequence). Trimming removed 4 bases from V and 5 bases from J, with 9 bases in between. In DNA, the CDR3 is TGTGCCAGTAGTAGGGCAGAAGATCAGCCCCAGCATTTT. Encoded protein: CASSRAEDQPQHF.

This chain joins TRBV4-1 and TRBJ2-6; a possible D gene is TRBD2 (6 bases). Germline values: CDR1 MGHRA, CDR2 YSYEKL. This CDR3 has 18 residues. Deletions cut 1 base from V and 1 base from J, with 14 bases between. CDR3 bases: TGCGCCAGCAGCCAAGTGGGAGCGGGTTTGTCTGGGGCCAACGTCCTGACTTTC. It is translated as CASSQVGAGLSGANVLTF.

This chain connects TRBV28 to TRBJ2-1; weak D call: TRBD2 (6 bases). Trimming shortened V by 5 bases and J by 0 bases, and 20 bases separated the two germline ends. CDR1 MDHEN and CDR2 SYDVKM come from the germline V gene. This CDR3 has 18 amino acids. The CDR3 loop reads CASSTQKLASGSYNEQFF. CDR3 sequence (DNA): TGTGCCAGCAGTACACAAAAACTAGCATCAGGCTCCTACAATGAGCAGTTCTTC.

The chain has TRBV7-9 and TRBJ1-6; weak D call: TRBD1 (5 bases). This CDR3 region has 15 residues. V lost 7 bases, J lost 7 bases, and 17 bases lay in between. Germline loops: CDR1 SEHNR, CDR2 FQNEAQ (reference sequence). CDR3 nucleotide sequence: TGTGCCAGCAAATCAGACAGCCTGGGGAATTCACCCCTCCACTTT. It yields the protein CASKSDSLGNSPLHF.

J is TRBJ1-2 and V is TRBV13, with TRBD1 identical over 12 bases. Per the germline V gene, CDR1 is PRHDT and CDR2 is FYEKMQ (reference sequence). J was trimmed by 4 bases and V by 4 bases; bases with no gene match: 7. The length of the CDR3 is 16 residues. The CDR3 DNA follows: TGTGCCAGCAGCTCGGGACAGGGGGCGTTGGGCTATGGCTACACCTTC. Translating it yields CASSSGQGALGYGYTF.

This sequence joins TRBV12-5 and TRBJ2-7, with D unresolved. The CDR3 sequence is 13 residues long. Germline lookup yields CDR1 LGHNT and CDR2 FRNRAP. The V gene lost 5 bases and the J gene lost 4 bases, with 12 bases spanning the gap. CDR3 loop: CASGIKTGYEQYF. The CDR3 bases are TGTGCTAGTGGTATCAAGACGGGTTACGAGCAGTACTTC.

The chain is built from TRBV5-4 and TRBJ2-5; D might be TRBD2 (5 bases). Trimming cost V 0 bases and J 7 bases, with 16 bases left between them. The CDR3 has 15 residues. Germline CDR1 and CDR2: SGHNT and YYREEE (reference sequence). The CDR3 is CASSLGGSSDRTQYF. The CDR3, as DNA: TGTGCCAGCAGCTTGGGCGGGTCCTCGGATCGGACCCAGTACTTC.

The V gene is TRBV3-1 (or the pseudogene TRBV3-2), the J gene TRBJ1-2, with D perhaps TRBD1 (6 bases). With 0 bases removed from V and 2 bases from J, the gap between germline ends came to 10 bases. In germline, CDR1 is LGHDT, CDR2 YNNKEL (reference sequence). The CDR3 contains 15 residues. The CDR3 DNA follows: TGTGCCAGCAGCCAAGATTGGACAGTGAACTATGGCTACACCTTC. Translated: CASSQDWTVNYGYTF.

The chain links TRBV6-1 to TRBJ1-2, with D unresolved. Trimming pared 0 bases from V and 5 bases from J, leaving 7 bases between. Germline CDR1 MNHNS, CDR2 SASEGT. This CDR3 region has 13 residues. CDR3 nucleotides: TGTGCCAGCAGTGAAGCATCGGAGTATGGCTACACCTTC. This sequence encodes CASSEASEYGYTF.

The chain links TRBV6-6 to TRBJ1-2; D perhaps matches TRBD1 (5 bases). The CDR3 runs to 14 residues. V lost 0 bases and J lost 4, with 9 bases in between. Germline V gene lookup returns CDR1 MNHNY and CDR2 SVGAGI (reference sequence). CDR3: CASSYSLQVYGYTF. The CDR3 bases are TGTGCCAGCAGTTACTCGTTACAGGTCTATGGCTACACCTTC.

The chain joins TRBV18 to TRBJ1-5, with 11 bases fitting TRBD1. The germline gives CDR1 KGHSH, CDR2 LQKENI. The CDR3 runs to 15 residues. V gave up 2 bases and J gave up 5 bases; unmatched junction bases: 2. In DNA form, the CDR3 reads TGTGCCAGCTCACCAGGACAGGGGGCATATCAGCCCCAGCATTTT. It specifies CASSPGQGAYQPQHF. Drawing the rest from reference TRBV18 and TRBJ1-5, the complete variable domain is NAGVMQNPRHLVRRRGQEARLRCSPMKGHSHVYWYRQLPEEGLKFMVYLQKENIIDESGMPKERFSAEFPKEGPSILRIQQVVRGDSAAYFCASSPGQGAYQPQHFGDGTRLSIL.

V usage is TRBV5-1 and J usage is TRBJ2-2; TRBD1 aligns across 7 bases. Unmatched junction bases numbered 9, after V lost 6 bases and J lost 7 bases. In germline, CDR1 is SGHRS, CDR2 YFSETQ. CDR3 size: 14 residues. The CDR3 region is CASNLNRGNGELFF. The CDR3 nucleotides are TGCGCCAGCAATCTTAACAGGGGAAACGGGGAGCTGTTTTTT.

The chain is built from TRBV13 and TRBJ2-5, with 10 bases aligning to TRBD1. Looked up from germline, CDR1 is PRHDT and CDR2 is FYEKMQ (reference sequence). The CDR3 covers 16 residues. Trimming at V came to 5 bases and at J to 2 bases, leaving 8 bases not matched to a gene. CDR3 amino acids: CASSAGQGILQETQYF. The DNA of the CDR3 is TGTGCCAGCAGCGCGGGACAGGGGATCCTACAAGAGACCCAGTACTTC.

This rearrangement joins TRBV5-5 to TRBJ2-1; D is undetermined. Looked up from germline, CDR1 is SGHKS and CDR2 is YYEKEE (reference sequence). Trimming removed 2 bases at V and 6 bases at J, with 15 bases between. The CDR3 is made up of 15 amino acids. The CDR3 region is CASSFSPIQINEQFF. CDR3 nucleotides: TGTGCCAGCAGCTTTTCCCCAATCCAGATCAATGAGCAGTTCTTC. Variable domain in full (rest from reference TRBV5-5 and TRBJ2-1): DAGVTQSPTHLIKTRGQQVTLRCSPISGHKSVSWYQQVLGQGPQFIFQYYEKEERGRGNFPDRFSARQFPNYSSELNVNALLLGDSALYLCASSFSPIQINEQFFGPGTRLTVL.